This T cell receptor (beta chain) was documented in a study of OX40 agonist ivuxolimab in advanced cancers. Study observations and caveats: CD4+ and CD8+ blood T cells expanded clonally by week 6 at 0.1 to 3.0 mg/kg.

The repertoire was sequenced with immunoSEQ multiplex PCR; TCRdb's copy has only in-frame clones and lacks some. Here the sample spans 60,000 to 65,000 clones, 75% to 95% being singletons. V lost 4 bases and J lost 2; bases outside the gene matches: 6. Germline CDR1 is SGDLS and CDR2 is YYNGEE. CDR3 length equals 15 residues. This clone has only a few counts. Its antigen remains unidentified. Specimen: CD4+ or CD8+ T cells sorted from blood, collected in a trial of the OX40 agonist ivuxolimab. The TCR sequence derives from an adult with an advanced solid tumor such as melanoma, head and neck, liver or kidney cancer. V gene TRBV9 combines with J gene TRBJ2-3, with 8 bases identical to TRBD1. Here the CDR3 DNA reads TGTGCCAGCAGCCCATGGACAGGGAACACAGATACGCAGTATTTT. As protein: CASSPWTGNTDTQYF.